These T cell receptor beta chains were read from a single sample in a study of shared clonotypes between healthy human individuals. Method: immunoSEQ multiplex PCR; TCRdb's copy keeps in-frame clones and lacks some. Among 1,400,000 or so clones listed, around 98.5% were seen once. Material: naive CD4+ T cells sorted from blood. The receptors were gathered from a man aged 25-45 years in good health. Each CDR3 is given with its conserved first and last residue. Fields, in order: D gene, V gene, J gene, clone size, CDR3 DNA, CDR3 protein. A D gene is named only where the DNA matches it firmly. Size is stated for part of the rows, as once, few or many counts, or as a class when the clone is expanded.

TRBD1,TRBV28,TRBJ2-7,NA,TGTGCCACCGATACCGGGACAGGGGCCTACGAGCAGTACTTC,CATDTGTGAYEQYF
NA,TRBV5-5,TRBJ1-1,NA,TGTGCCAGCAGCTTCGGAGCGGGAGCTGAAGCTTTCTTT,CASSFGAGAEAFF
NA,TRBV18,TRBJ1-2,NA,TGTGCCAGCTCACCGGCAACAGGACCGAACTATGGCTACACCTTC,CASSPATGPNYGYTF
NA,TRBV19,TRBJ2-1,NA,TGTGCCAGTAGTATTCTACAACTTATAGGTAGTTCGTACAATGAGCAGTTCTTC,CASSILQLIGSSYNEQFF
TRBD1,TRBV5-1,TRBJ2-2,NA,TGCGCCAGCAGCTTACAGGGGGTTACCGGGGAGCTGTTTTTT,CASSLQGVTGELFF
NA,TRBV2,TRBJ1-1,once,TGTGCCGGAAGGGGTAGGGGCACTGAAGCTTTCTTT,CAGRGRGTEAFF
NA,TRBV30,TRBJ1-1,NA,TGTGCCTGGAGTGTGCGAAAGAGAGCTTTCTTT,CAWSVRKRAFF
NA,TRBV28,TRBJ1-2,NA,TGTGCCAGCGGACACGAGGGGGTCGGGGGCTATGGCTACACCTTC,CASGHEGVGGYGYTF
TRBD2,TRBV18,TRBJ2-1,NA,TGTGCCAGCTCCCGCAATCCCCGGGAGGGATACAATGAGCAGTTCTTC,CASSRNPREGYNEQFF
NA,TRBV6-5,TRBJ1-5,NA,TGTGCCAGCAGCCGGTGGGGGAGTAATCAGCCCCAGCATTTT,CASSRWGSNQPQHF
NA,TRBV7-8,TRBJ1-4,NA,TGTGCCAGCAGCCCGACAGCAGATAATGAAAAACTGTTTTTT,CASSPTADNEKLFF
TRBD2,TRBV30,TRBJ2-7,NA,TGTGCCTGGAGTGACAGTGCTAGCGGACTCTACGAGCAGTACTTC,CAWSDSASGLYEQYF
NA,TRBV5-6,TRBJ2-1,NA,TGTGCCAGCAGCTTCACGGGAGCAAGTATCGATGAGCAGTTCTTC,CASSFTGASIDEQFF
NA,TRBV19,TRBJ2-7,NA,TGTGCCAGTAGTATAGGCATGTCATCCTACGAGCAGTACTTC,CASSIGMSSYEQYF
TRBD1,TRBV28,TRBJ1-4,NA,TGTGCCAGCAGCCCTACAGGGGAAAGAGAAAAACTGTTTTTT,CASSPTGEREKLFF
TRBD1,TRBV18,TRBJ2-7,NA,TGTGCCAGCTCACCACTTGAGCCGGACAGGGCCCACGAGCAGTACTTC,CASSPLEPDRAHEQYF
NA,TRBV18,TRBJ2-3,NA,TGTGCCAGCTCGCTCAGAACAAGCGATGAGCAGTATTTT,CASSLRTSDEQYF
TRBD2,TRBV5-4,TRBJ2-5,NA,TGTGCCAGCAGCTCGCTCCTAGCGGGAGTTCTTATAGAGACCCAGTACTTC,CASSSLLAGVLIETQYF
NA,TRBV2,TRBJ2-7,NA,TGTGCCACGTCCGGGACAAGATCTAAGCAGTACTTC,CATSGTRSKQYF
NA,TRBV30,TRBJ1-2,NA,TGTGCCTGGATCTCCCCGGGCTCCGGGATCTATGGCTACACCTTC,CAWISPGSGIYGYTF
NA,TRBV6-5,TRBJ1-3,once,TGTGCCAGCTTAAGGGGTAACACCATATATTTT,CASLRGNTIYF
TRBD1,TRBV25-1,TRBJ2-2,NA,TGTGCCAGCGAAAAAAGGACAGGGGGAACCGGGGAGCTGTTTTTT,CASEKRTGGTGELFF
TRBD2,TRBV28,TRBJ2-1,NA,TGTGCCAGCAGTTTGTACGGGAGGCACTCCTACAATGAGCAGTTCTTC,CASSLYGRHSYNEQFF
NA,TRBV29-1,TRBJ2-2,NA,TGCAGCGCCCTAGGGGCCCCCGGGGAGCTGTTTTTT,CSALGAPGELFF
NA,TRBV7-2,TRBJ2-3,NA,TGTGCCAGCAGCTTAGCCCCCCAAATTACAGATACGCAGTATTTT,CASSLAPQITDTQYF
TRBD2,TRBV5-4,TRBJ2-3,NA,TGTGCCAGCAGCTTGGAGCCAGCGGGAGGGTTCACAGATACGCAGTATTTT,CASSLEPAGGFTDTQYF
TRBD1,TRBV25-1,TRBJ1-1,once,TGTGCCAGCAGTGGACCTTTTTTCGGGACAGGGGACACTGAAGCTTTCTTT,CASSGPFFGTGDTEAFF
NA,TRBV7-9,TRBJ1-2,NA,TGTGCCAGCAGCGTTCCCGGGGCCCCTCATGGCTACACCTTC,CASSVPGAPHGYTF
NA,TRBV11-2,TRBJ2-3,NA,TGTGCCAGCAGCTTAAATTTCGCGGATACGCAGTATTTT,CASSLNFADTQYF
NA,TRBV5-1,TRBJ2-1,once,TGCGCCAGCAGCGGAGACCACAATGAGCAGTTCTTC,CASSGDHNEQFF
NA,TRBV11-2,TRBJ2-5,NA,TGTGCCAGCAGCTTAGTCTATGGGGGCTTGGAAGAGACCCAGTACTTC,CASSLVYGGLEETQYF
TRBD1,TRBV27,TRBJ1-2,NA,TGTGCCAGCAGTTTGCGCTTTACAGGGGGCTATGGCTACACCTTC,CASSLRFTGGYGYTF
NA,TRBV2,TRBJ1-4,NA,TGTGCCAGCAGACCAGCAGGGCTGAGAACTAATGAAAAACTGTTTTTT,CASRPAGLRTNEKLFF
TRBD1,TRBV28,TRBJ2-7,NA,TGTGCCAGCAGAACAGGGGGTATCGCCTACGAGCAGTACTTC,CASRTGGIAYEQYF
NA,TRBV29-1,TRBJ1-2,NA,TGCAGCGCTGCGGCGGGACCACCAGCGGGCGAATATGGCTACACCTTC,CSAAAGPPAGEYGYTF
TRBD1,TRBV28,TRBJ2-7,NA,TGTGCCAGCAGTTCGACAGGGGGCGAGTTCTACGAGCAGTACTTC,CASSSTGGEFYEQYF
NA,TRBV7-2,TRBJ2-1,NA,TGTGCCAGCAGCCCACAACGAGATGAGCAGTTCTTC,CASSPQRDEQFF
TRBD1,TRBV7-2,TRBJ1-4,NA,TGTGCCAGCAGCTTGGACAGGCGGAAGGAAAAACTGTTTTTT,CASSLDRRKEKLFF
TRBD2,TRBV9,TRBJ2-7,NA,TGTGCCAGCAGCGTAGGGGCTAGCGGGGCTTCCTACGAGCAGTACTTC,CASSVGASGASYEQYF
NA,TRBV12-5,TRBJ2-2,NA,TGTGCTAGTGGTTTTTTCGGAACCACCGACTCCGGGGAGCTGTTTTTT,CASGFFGTTDSGELFF
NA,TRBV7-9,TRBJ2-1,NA,TGTGCCAGCAGCTTATTGGGTTACAATGAGCAGTTCTTC,CASSLLGYNEQFF
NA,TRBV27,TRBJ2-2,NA,TGTGCCAGCAGCCGAAGTGGCCGCGCGAACACCGGGGAGCTGTTTTTT,CASSRSGRANTGELFF
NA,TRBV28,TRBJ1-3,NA,TGTGCCAGCAGAGGGACACTCAACACCATATATTTT,CASRGTLNTIYF
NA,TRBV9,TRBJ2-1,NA,TGTGCCACCTCACAGGGAACCTACAATGAGCAGTTCTTC,CATSQGTYNEQFF
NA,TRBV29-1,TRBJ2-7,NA,TGCAGCGTCAGGACAGAGGAGTTTAAGCAGTACTTC,CSVRTEEFKQYF
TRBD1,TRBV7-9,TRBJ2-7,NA,TGTGCCAGCAGCTTAGTACGAGACAGGGGCTTCCCCTACGAGCAGTACTTC,CASSLVRDRGFPYEQYF
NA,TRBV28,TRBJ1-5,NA,TGTGCCAGCATTATGGGGGTTGCTCAGCCCCAGCATTTT,CASIMGVAQPQHF
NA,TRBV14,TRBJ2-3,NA,TGTGCCAGCAGCCTAGGGATGGGAGATACGCAGTATTTT,CASSLGMGDTQYF
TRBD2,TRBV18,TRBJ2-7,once,TGTGCCAGCTCACCCGTCTTAGCGGGAGGGTCCTACGAGCAGTACTTC,CASSPVLAGGSYEQYF
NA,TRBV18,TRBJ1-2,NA,TGTGCCAGCTCACCCGGTGGCGGACCTAACTATGGCTACACCTTC,CASSPGGGPNYGYTF